A single sample is the source of the 29 T cell receptor beta chains below, sequenced in a study of blood T cell repertoires in COVID-19. Sequenced by immunoSEQ multiplex PCR; TCRdb stores in-frame clones only, minus some. The sample carries under 250,000 clones, 81% recorded once. Sequencing was done on a sample of peripheral blood. These receptors originate from a woman older than 75 with acute or convalescent COVID-19.

The chain links TRBV6-5 to TRBJ2-1; D may be TRBD1 (5 bases). Germline assignment: CDR1 MNHEY and CDR2 SVGAGI. The CDR3 consists of 14 residues. V lost 10 bases and J lost 5, with 18 bases in between. CDR3 in DNA: TGTGCCATCCCTGGCAAGGACAACGACAATGAGCAGTTCTTC. Protein sequence: CAIPGKDNDNEQFF.

V is TRBV3-1 (or the pseudogene TRBV3-2) and J is TRBJ2-3; tentative D call: TRBD2 (5 bases). V was clipped by 5 bases and J by 0 bases, with 12 bases between them. The CDR3 is 15 amino acids. Germline-derived CDR1 and CDR2 are LGHDT and YNNKEL (reference sequence). The CDR3 sequence: CASSLARTSTDTQYF. For the CDR3, the DNA is TGTGCCAGCAGCTTAGCGCGAACAAGCACAGATACGCAGTATTTT.

The rearrangement joins TRBV3-1 (or the pseudogene TRBV3-2) to TRBJ1-5; 7 nucleotides align to TRBD1. The CDR3 spans 14 residues. CDR1 LGHDT and CDR2 YNNKEL come from the germline V gene (reference sequence). The V segment lost 0 bases and the J segment 7 bases; nucleotides outside the gene matches: 3. This CDR3 reads CASSQETGNQPQHF. CDR3 nucleotide sequence: TGTGCCAGCAGCCAAGAGACAGGGAACCAGCCCCAGCATTTT.

This clone was counted a single time. V and J are TRBV2 and TRBJ1-1; a possible D gene is TRBD1 (6 bases). CDR1 and CDR2 (germline): SNHLY, FYNNEI. This CDR3 has 15 amino acids. V lost 4 bases and J lost 5, with 17 bases in between. As DNA, the CDR3 is TGTGCCAGCAGTGCTTTTTCAGGGGAGATGACTGAAGCTTTCTTT. Translating it yields CASSAFSGEMTEAFF. Filled out from reference TRBV2 and TRBJ1-1, the complete variable domain reads EPEVTQTPSHQVTQMGQEVILRCVPISNHLYFYWYRQILGQKVEFLVSFYNNEISEKSEIFDDQFSVERPDGSNFTLKIRSTKLEDSAMYFCASSAFSGEMTEAFFGQGTRLTVV.

The chain employs TRBV3-1 (or the pseudogene TRBV3-2) and TRBJ2-1; 8 bases line up with TRBD2. This CDR3 comprises 15 residues. The ends lost 4 bases at V and 6 bases at J; junction bases unmatched: 8. Germline lookup yields CDR1 LGHDT and CDR2 YNNKEL (reference sequence). This chain's CDR3 is CASSRVTGTSNEQFF. CDR3 DNA: TGTGCCAGCAGCCGGGTCACCGGGACTAGCAATGAGCAGTTCTTC.

V and J are TRBV28 and TRBJ1-3, with D hard to call. Trimming cost V 1 base and J 1 base, with 14 bases left between them. Germline CDR1 MDHEN, CDR2 SYDVKM. This CDR3 comprises 17 residues. The CDR3 here is CASSLSVMAGSGNTIYF. The CDR3, as DNA: TGTGCCAGCAGTTTATCAGTGATGGCGGGGTCTGGAAACACCATATATTTT.

V and J are TRBV19 and TRBJ2-3; 9 bases align to TRBD2. The germline gives CDR1 LNHDA, CDR2 SQIVND (reference sequence). CDR3 length equals 15 residues. V lost 7 bases, J lost 1 base, and 6 bases stayed unmatched. The CDR3 protein is CASTPQRGGTDTQYF. The CDR3 DNA is TGTGCCAGTACCCCCCAGCGGGGGGGCACAGATACGCAGTATTTT. Combining the CDR3 with reference TRBV19 and TRBJ2-3 gives the whole variable domain DGGITQSPKYLFRKEGQNVTLSCEQNLNHDAMYWYRQDPGQGLRLIYYSQIVNDFQKGDIAEGYSVSREKKESFPLTVTSAQKNPTAFYLCASTPQRGGTDTQYFGPGTRLTVL.

The rearrangement uses TRBV18 and TRBJ1-3; no clear D gene. Trimming pared 2 bases from V and 0 bases from J, leaving 11 bases between. In germline, CDR1 is KGHSH, CDR2 LQKENI. The CDR3 runs to 16 residues. As DNA, the CDR3 is TGTGCCAGCTCACCATCAACAGCCGACTCTGGAAACACCATATATTTT. This sequence encodes CASSPSTADSGNTIYF. The full variable domain, in which reference TRBV18 and TRBJ1-3 provide the parts outside the CDR3, is NAGVMQNPRHLVRRRGQEARLRCSPMKGHSHVYWYRQLPEEGLKFMVYLQKENIIDESGMPKERFSAEFPKEGPSILRIQQVVRGDSAAYFCASSPSTADSGNTIYFGEGSWLTVV.

The rearrangement links TRBV3-1 (or the pseudogene TRBV3-2) to TRBJ1-4; D is perhaps TRBD1 (5 bases). CDR1 and CDR2 from the germline V gene are LGHDT and YNNKEL (reference sequence). With 4 bases removed from V and 8 bases from J, the gap between germline ends came to 17 bases. CDR3 length: 15 amino acids. The CDR3 here is CASSPRQHSGEKLFF. CDR3 sequence (DNA): TGTGCCAGCAGCCCTAGACAGCACTCTGGAGAAAAACTGTTTTTT.

The DNA for the CDR3 is TGCGCCAGCAGCCCTTCTAGATCCCTATACAATGAGCAGTTCTTC. The encoded protein is CASSPSRSLYNEQFF. This rearrangement joins TRBV10-1 to TRBJ2-1; the D is unclear. Germline loops: CDR1 WNHNN, CDR2 SYGVQD (reference sequence). The CDR3 is 15 residues long. V was cut by 6 bases and J by 4 bases, with 16 bases left in between.

The genes are TRBV7-9 and TRBJ2-1, with 12 bases identical to TRBD2. With V trimmed by 5 bases and J by 2 bases, 1 base remained unmatched. CDR3 length equals 15 residues. The germline V gene encodes CDR1 SEHNR and CDR2 FQNEAQ (reference sequence). The CDR3 DNA follows: TGTGCCAGCAGCGCTAGCGGGGGGGCCTACAATGAGCAGTTCTTC. It encodes CASSASGGAYNEQFF. Looking up the rest from reference TRBV7-9 and TRBJ2-1 gives the full variable domain: DTGVSQNPRHKITKRGQNVTFRCDPISEHNRLYWYRQTLGQGPEFLTYFQNEAQLEKSRLLSDRFSAERPKGSFSTLEIQRTEQGDSAMYLCASSASGGAYNEQFFGPGTRLTVL.

This clone was recorded a few times. The V call is TRBV3-1 (or the pseudogene TRBV3-2), the J call TRBJ2-5, with TRBD2 identical over 9 bases. The junction had 6 bases not matched to a gene; V was cut back by 4 bases and J by 3 bases. This CDR3 region has 15 residues. Germline values: CDR1 LGHDT, CDR2 YNNKEL (reference sequence). The CDR3 here is CASSPDRLAEETQYF. The CDR3 DNA is TGTGCCAGCAGCCCCGACAGACTAGCGGAAGAGACCCAGTACTTC.

The chain uses TRBV5-1 and TRBJ2-1, with D tentatively TRBD1 (6 bases). Trimming left V 4 bases short and J 6 bases short, with 17 bases between. The CDR3 is 15 residues long. The germline V gene encodes CDR1 SGHRS and CDR2 YFSETQ. Here the CDR3 DNA reads TGCGCCAGCAGCCCCTCGGGGCAGGGGATCAATGAGCAGTTCTTC. As protein: CASSPSGQGINEQFF.

The rearrangement links TRBV19 to TRBJ1-5; 9 nucleotides agree with TRBD1. Germline lookup yields CDR1 LNHDA and CDR2 SQIVND (reference sequence). The CDR3 runs to 17 residues. The trim removed 2 bases at V and 3 bases at J, leaving 8 bases unmatched. This CDR3 is CASSITQGARANQPQHF. As DNA, the CDR3 is TGTGCCAGTAGTATAACACAGGGGGCGCGGGCCAATCAGCCCCAGCATTTT.

This rearrangement joins TRBV6-1 to TRBJ2-7; 7 bases agree with TRBD2. This CDR3 spans 16 amino acids. Germline lookup yields CDR1 MNHNS and CDR2 SASEGT. The ends lost 4 bases at V and 2 bases at J; junction bases unmatched: 11. The CDR3 reads CASSASTSARPYEQYF. CDR3 sequence (DNA): TGTGCCAGCAGTGCTTCTACTAGCGCACGTCCCTACGAGCAGTACTTC.

The chain uses TRBV28 and TRBJ2-2, with 12 positions matching TRBD1. This CDR3 contains 15 residues. V gave up 6 bases and J gave up 5 bases; unmatched junction bases: 4. CDR1 is MDHEN, CDR2 SYDVKM, per germline. The CDR3 sequence: CASSPGQGATGELFF. Here the CDR3 DNA reads TGTGCCAGCAGCCCGGGACAGGGGGCGACCGGGGAGCTGTTTTTT.

The chain couples TRBV5-1 to TRBJ1-2; 9 nucleotides align to TRBD1. The V segment lost 7 bases and the J segment 4 bases; nucleotides outside the gene matches: 8. Germline V CDR1 and CDR2: SGHRS, YFSETQ. CDR3 size: 14 residues. In DNA form, the CDR3 reads TGCGCCAGCCTTCCGGGACAGGGAATCTATGGCTACACCTTC. Translation gives CASLPGQGIYGYTF.

This clone was recorded only once. This chain connects TRBV9 to TRBJ2-3; D is unresolved. The V and J ends lost 0 bases and 0 bases respectively, with 11 bases between them. The CDR3 totals 16 residues. The germline CDR1 and CDR2 sequences are SGDLS and YYNGEE. This CDR3 is CASSVDLIPSTDTQYF. The CDR3 DNA follows: TGTGCCAGCAGCGTAGACTTAATTCCTAGCACAGATACGCAGTATTTT. The variable domain in full, completed from reference TRBV9 and TRBJ2-3, reads DSGVTQTPKHLITATGQRVTLRCSPRSGDLSVYWYQQSLDQGLQFLIQYYNGEERAKGNILERFSAQQFPDLHSELNLSSLELGDSALYFCASSVDLIPSTDTQYFGPGTRLTVL.

The chain joins TRBV7-8 to TRBJ2-7; weak D call: TRBD2 (6 bases). The CDR3 totals 14 residues. Germline-derived CDR1 and CDR2 are SGHVS and FQNEAQ. V lost 5 bases to trimming and J lost 2 bases, with 13 bases between them. CDR3 DNA sequence: TGTGCCAGCAGCCCGTCGGGAGCCACCTACGAGCAGTACTTC. It yields the protein CASSPSGATYEQYF.

The chain uses TRBV2 and TRBJ2-1; tentative D call: TRBD2 (5 bases). The V end was cut by 6 bases, the J end by 3 bases, with 15 bases between. This CDR3 region has 15 residues. CDR1 is SNHLY and CDR2 is FYNNEI in the germline V gene. The CDR3 is CASRKGDGYYNEQFF. The DNA of the CDR3 is TGTGCCAGCAGGAAGGGAGACGGTTACTACAATGAGCAGTTCTTC.

This rearrangement joins TRBV12-1 to TRBJ2-1; the D call in the table, TRBD2, was not verified against the DNA. TRBV12-1 is a pseudogene. This CDR3 has 16 residues. The CDR3 DNA reads as TGTGCCAGCAGCTTTGAGTTAGCGGGAGCGGACAATGAGCAGTTCTTC. Translated: CASSFELAGADNEQFF.

This chain joins TRBV29-1 and TRBJ2-3, with 7 bases fitting TRBD2. Germline CDR1 reads SQVTM; CDR2 reads ANQGSEA. The V gene end was trimmed by 3 bases and the J gene end by 0 bases; junction bases not matched to a gene: 6. CDR3 length equals 15 residues. CDR3 residues: CSVEGGRASTDTQYF. The CDR3 bases are TGCAGCGTTGAGGGCGGGAGAGCTAGCACAGATACGCAGTATTTT.

The chain has TRBV6-1 and TRBJ2-2; 9 bases are a match to TRBD1. Trimming took 4 bases from V and 1 from J; bases not matched to a gene: 4. The CDR3 spans 16 residues. Germline lookup yields CDR1 MNHNS and CDR2 SASEGT. The CDR3 DNA sequence: TGTGCCAGCAGTGGCGGACAGGGGAGGAACACCGGGGAGCTGTTTTTT. It yields the protein CASSGGQGRNTGELFF.

The rearrangement joins TRBV4-2 to TRBJ2-1; the match to TRBD2 covers 11 bases. Germline-derived CDR1 and CDR2 are LGHNA and YNFKEQ. J gave up 6 bases and V 3 bases, and 7 bases lay outside the gene matches. The CDR3 loop spans 16 amino acids. In DNA form, the CDR3 reads TGTGCCAGCAGCCACCAGACTAGCGGGATAACCAATGAGCAGTTCTTC. This gives the protein CASSHQTSGITNEQFF.

The chain joins TRBV28 to TRBJ1-6; D gene ambiguous. CDR1 MDHEN and CDR2 SYDVKM come from the germline V gene. V lost 0 bases and J 0 bases, leaving 6 bases between the germline ends. CDR3 length: 16 residues. The CDR3 region is CASSLWRSSYNSPLHF. The CDR3, as DNA: TGTGCCAGCAGTTTATGGAGGAGCTCCTATAATTCACCCCTCCACTTT.

V usage is TRBV5-6 and J usage is TRBJ1-1; TRBD1 aligns across 8 bases. Trimming took 2 bases from V and 2 from J; bases not matched to a gene: 5. The CDR3 loop spans 15 amino acids. Germline V gives CDR1 SGHDT, CDR2 YYEEEE. The CDR3 sequence is CASSLLDRDNTEAFF. The DNA for the CDR3 is TGTGCCAGCAGCTTATTGGACAGGGATAACACTGAAGCTTTCTTT.

The genes are TRBV5-1 and TRBJ2-1; D is ambiguous. V lost 0 bases and J 6 bases, leaving 7 bases between the germline ends. Germline V gives CDR1 SGHRS, CDR2 YFSETQ. This CDR3 has 13 residues. The CDR3 reads CASSLAVVNEQFF. The CDR3 DNA follows: TGCGCCAGCAGCTTGGCCGTAGTCAATGAGCAGTTCTTC.

The table lists this clone with a count of one. The J gene is TRBJ2-7, the V gene TRBV6-6, with 9 nucleotides matching TRBD2. The ends lost 6 bases at V and 6 bases at J; junction bases unmatched: 3. Germline values: CDR1 MNHNY, CDR2 SVGAGI (reference sequence). The CDR3 runs 12 residues. DNA for the CDR3: TGTGCCAGCAGGACTAGCGGCGGCGAGCAGTACTTC. This codes for CASRTSGGEQYF.

The chain carries TRBV5-4 and TRBJ2-3; a possible D gene is TRBD2 (6 bases). The CDR3 contains 14 residues. V gave up 5 bases and J gave up 0 bases, with 10 bases separating them. Germline lookup yields CDR1 SGHNT and CDR2 YYREEE (reference sequence). The DNA for the CDR3 is TGTGCCAGCAGGGGTAGCGGTAGCACAGATACGCAGTATTTT. Its protein is CASRGSGSTDTQYF.